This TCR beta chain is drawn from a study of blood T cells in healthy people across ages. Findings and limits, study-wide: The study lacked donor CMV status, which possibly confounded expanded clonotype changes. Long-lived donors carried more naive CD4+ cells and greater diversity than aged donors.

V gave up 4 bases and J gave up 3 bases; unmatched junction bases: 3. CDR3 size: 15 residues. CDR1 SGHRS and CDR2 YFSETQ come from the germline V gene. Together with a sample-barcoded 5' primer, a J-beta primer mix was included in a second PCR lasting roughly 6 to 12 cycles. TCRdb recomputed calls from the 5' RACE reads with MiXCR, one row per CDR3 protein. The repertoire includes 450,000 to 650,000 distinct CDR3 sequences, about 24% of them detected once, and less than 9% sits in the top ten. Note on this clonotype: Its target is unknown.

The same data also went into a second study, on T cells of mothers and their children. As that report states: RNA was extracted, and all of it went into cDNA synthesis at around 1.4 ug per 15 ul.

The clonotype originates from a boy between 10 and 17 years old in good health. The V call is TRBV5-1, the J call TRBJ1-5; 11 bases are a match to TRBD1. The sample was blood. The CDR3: CASSRTGGDNQPQHF. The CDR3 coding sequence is TGCGCCAGCAGCCGGACAGGGGGCGACAATCAGCCCCAGCATTTT.